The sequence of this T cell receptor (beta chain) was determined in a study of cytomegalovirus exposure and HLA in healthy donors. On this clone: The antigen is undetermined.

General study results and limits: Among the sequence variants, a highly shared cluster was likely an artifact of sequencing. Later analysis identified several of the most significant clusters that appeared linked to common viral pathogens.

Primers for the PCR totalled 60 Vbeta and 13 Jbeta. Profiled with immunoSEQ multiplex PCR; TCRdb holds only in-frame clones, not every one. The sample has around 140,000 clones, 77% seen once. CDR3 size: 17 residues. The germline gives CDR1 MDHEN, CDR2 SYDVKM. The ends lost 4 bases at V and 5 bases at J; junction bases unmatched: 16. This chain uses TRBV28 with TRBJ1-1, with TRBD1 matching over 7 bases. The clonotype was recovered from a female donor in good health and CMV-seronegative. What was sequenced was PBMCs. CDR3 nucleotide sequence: TGTGCCAGCAGTTCACATGGGAACAGGGGATTCGTAACTGAAGCTTTCTTT. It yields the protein CASSSHGNRGFVTEAFF.